The rows below give T cell receptor beta chains drawn from one sample of a study of OX40 agonist ivuxolimab in advanced cancers. Generated by immunoSEQ multiplex PCR, the TCRdb table keeps only in-frame clones and is missing some. Counted here are over 85,000 clones, about four fifths occurring once; the ten biggest clones make up roughly 1.5%. Sequencing was performed on CD4+ or CD8+ T cells sorted from blood, taken in a trial of the OX40 agonist ivuxolimab. All receptors come from an adult with an advanced solid tumor such as melanoma, head and neck, liver or kidney cancer. CDR3s include the opening cysteine and the closing phenylalanine or tryptophan. The order of the fields is J gene, V gene, D gene, clone size, CDR3 DNA, CDR3 protein. A D gene is named only where the DNA matches it firmly. The size field is filled for only some rows; it gives once, few, many or a size class.

TRBJ2-5,TRBV7-2,.,.,TGTGCCAGCAGCTTATTATTTGAGCAGTACTTC,CASSLLFEQYF
TRBJ1-2,TRBV7-9,TRBD1,.,TGTGCCAGCAGCTTCCCAGGGGGCAACTATGGCTACACCTTC,CASSFPGGNYGYTF
TRBJ2-4,TRBV4-2,TRBD2,.,TGTGCCAGCAGCCAAAGGGGGGACCAGCGGGAGGGCCGGGCCAAAAACATTCAGTACTTC,CASSQRGDQREGRAKNIQYF
TRBJ2-1,TRBV14,TRBD2,.,TGTGCCAGCAGCCCTCAAGCGGGAGGGCCGGGTAATGAGCAGTTCTTC,CASSPQAGGPGNEQFF
TRBJ2-3,TRBV27,.,.,TGTGCCAGCGGAAGGTACGGCGCAGATACGCAGTATTTT,CASGRYGADTQYF
TRBJ1-3,TRBV5-1,.,few,TGCGCCAGCAGCTTGGTGCAGGGTACCGGAAACACCATATATTTT,CASSLVQGTGNTIYF
TRBJ2-7,TRBV28,.,once,TGTGCCAGCAGTTCTGAGCGGGAGCAGTACTTC,CASSSEREQYF
TRBJ2-7,TRBV27,TRBD2,.,TGTGCCAGCAGGGGAGCGGGGGCCGTCTCCTACGAGCAGTACTTC,CASRGAGAVSYEQYF
TRBJ1-1,TRBV7-2,.,few,TGTGCCAGCAGCCCTACGACAGGGAACACTGAAGCTTTCTTT,CASSPTTGNTEAFF
TRBJ1-3,TRBV11-2,.,.,TGTGCCAGCAGCTCTTCCTCGGGGGTTACTGGAAACACCATATATTTT,CASSSSSGVTGNTIYF
TRBJ2-1,TRBV4-1,.,.,TGCGCCAGCAGCCAAGCCCGGGGATACAATGAGCAGTTCTTC,CASSQARGYNEQFF
TRBJ2-7,TRBV7-8,TRBD2,.,TGTGCCAGCAGCTTAGGCCTTAGCGGGGGCTCTCTCACTAAGGAGCAGTACTTC,CASSLGLSGGSLTKEQYF
TRBJ1-3,TRBV28,.,.,TGTGCCAGCAGCCCCACACAACGGGGGGATCTCTTT,CASSPTQRGDLF
TRBJ1-1,TRBV4-2,.,.,TGTGCCAGCAGCCACAAGGAGAACACTGAAGCTTTCTTT,CASSHKENTEAFF
TRBJ2-7,TRBV7-8,TRBD1,once,TGTGCCAGCAGCGGACAGGGCTTTGGTCTCAGCTCCTACGAGCAGTACTTC,CASSGQGFGLSSYEQYF
TRBJ2-2,TRBV5-1,.,.,TGCGCCAGCAGCTTGGCCACGGGAGCGGACACCGGGGAGCTGTTTTTT,CASSLATGADTGELFF
TRBJ2-7,TRBV12-5,TRBD1,.,TGTGCTAGTGCCCCCCGACAGGGGGGTTCCTACGAGCAGTACTTC,CASAPRQGGSYEQYF
TRBJ1-1,TRBV7-9,.,.,TGTGCCAGCAGCTTAGGGATACATAACACTGAAGCTTTCTTT,CASSLGIHNTEAFF
TRBJ2-1,TRBV5-5,.,.,TGTGCCAGCAGCTTGGGCCCGGCTGCCTCCTACAATGAGCAGTTCTTC,CASSLGPAASYNEQFF
TRBJ2-7,TRBV7-9,TRBD1,.,TGTGCCAGCAGCTCAACAGGGGGCAAATCGAACGAGCAGTACTTC,CASSSTGGKSNEQYF
TRBJ1-6,TRBV19,.,.,TGTGCCAGTAGTATCGAGTATAATTCACCCCTCCACTTT,CASSIEYNSPLHF
TRBJ1-3,TRBV10-3,.,.,TGTGCCATCAGCCTCGACAGGCTCATTGGAAACACCATATATTTT,CAISLDRLIGNTIYF
TRBJ2-2,TRBV9,TRBD1,once,TGTGCCAGCAGCGTAGAAACAGGGGCTACCGGGGAGCTGTTTTTT,CASSVETGATGELFF
TRBJ2-5,TRBV18,.,.,TGTGCCAGCTCACCACTCTCAGAGGGCCCGGAGACCCAGTACTTC,CASSPLSEGPETQYF
TRBJ2-1,TRBV27,.,.,TGTGCCAGCAGTCTGGACAGGGGAGGGACTAGAGGGAGGAATGAGCAGTTCTTC,CASSLDRGGTRGRNEQFF
TRBJ2-6,TRBV19,.,.,TGTGCCAGTACCCTAGGGAACTCTGGGGCCAACGTCCTGACTTTC,CASTLGNSGANVLTF
TRBJ1-1,TRBV5-4,.,.,TGTGCCAGCAGCTTGGGAAGGGGAGGGATGAACACTGAAGCTTTCTTT,CASSLGRGGMNTEAFF
TRBJ1-2,TRBV4-1,.,few,TGCGCCAGCAGCCAAGATCAAGCCACCAACTATGGCTACACCTTC,CASSQDQATNYGYTF
TRBJ1-3,TRBV7-2,.,.,TGTGCCAGCAGAACCCCCTCTGGAAACACCATATATTTT,CASRTPSGNTIYF
TRBJ1-2,TRBV19,TRBD1,.,TGTGCCAGTAGTACGACAGGGGGCGCGAACTATGGCTACACCTTC,CASSTTGGANYGYTF
TRBJ1-5,TRBV19,.,.,TGTGCCAGTAGTATAAGAGGGGATAGCAATCAGCCCCAGCATTTT,CASSIRGDSNQPQHF
TRBJ1-2,TRBV29-1,.,few,TGCAGCGTCGGGACGGGGTGGGGCTACACCTTC,CSVGTGWGYTF
TRBJ2-2,TRBV6-5,.,.,TGTGCCAGCGAGAAGGGAGTCACCGGGGAGCTGTTTTTT,CASEKGVTGELFF
TRBJ1-2,TRBV4-2,.,few,TGTGCCAGCAGCCCAGATTACACCCGGGCCCTCTATGGCTACACCTTC,CASSPDYTRALYGYTF
TRBJ2-3,TRBV19,TRBD2,once,TGTGCCAGTAGTATAGAGAAGGGGCTAGCGGGAGGGCGGACAGATACGCAGTATTTT,CASSIEKGLAGGRTDTQYF
TRBJ2-6,TRBV4-3,.,.,TGCGCCAGCAGCCAAGATCTGGGCTCTGGGGCCAACGTCCTGACTTTC,CASSQDLGSGANVLTF
TRBJ1-5,TRBV5-6,TRBD1,few,TGTGCCAGCAGCTTATTTCGGACAGGGGGCCGAGTCAATCAGCCCCAGCATTTT,CASSLFRTGGRVNQPQHF
TRBJ2-1,TRBV28,TRBD1,.,TGTGCCAGCACTAACAGGGGAAGTTACAATGAGCAGTTCTTC,CASTNRGSYNEQFF
TRBJ1-3,TRBV7-8,.,.,TGTGCCAGCAGCTTATTTGGGACCGGAACCTCTGGAAACACCATATATTTT,CASSLFGTGTSGNTIYF
TRBJ2-7,TRBV6-5,.,.,TGTGCCAGCAGTTACTCGACCGTAGGAACTAGTATATACTTC,CASSYSTVGTSIYF
TRBJ2-1,TRBV19,TRBD2,.,TGTGCCAGCAAACGGACTAGCGGCTACAATGAGCAGTTCTTC,CASKRTSGYNEQFF
TRBJ2-1,TRBV5-6,.,.,TGTGCCAGCAGCCCCATTCAGTATCTAAGCAATGAGCAGTTCTTC,CASSPIQYLSNEQFF